This T cell receptor beta chain is from a study of T-cell reconstitution after alpha-beta-depleted transplantation in children (dated by TCRdb to 2016 to 2018). As for the study more broadly: Using TCR repertoire profiling, the study followed T-cell immune reconstitution in a quantitative way in children after TCRalphabeta/CD19-depleted allogeneic hematopoietic cell transplantation.

The CDR3 holds 14 amino acids from the cysteine to the phenylalanine. Left in the record is the CDR3 DNA by itself, 42 bases read in frame from the first base. V is reduced by 6 bases and J by 3 bases, leaving a spacing of 9 bases between them. CDR1 and CDR2 are read off the germline V gene as SGHVS and FQNEAQ. Regarding this clonotype: The antigen it binds to is not known. The record has no base qualities; no much larger clone is one base away.

To prepare the library, PCR was applied. The listed sequencing device is Illumina HiSeq 2500. TCR libraries were prepared with molecular barcoding, using unique molecular identifiers to normalize TCRbeta repertoire quantification. TCRdb redid the processing of the public reads, applying fastp at Q25 and MiXCR, and retained in-frame beta chains. Each entry is one CDR3 protein sequence, shown with its most common DNA and genes. This sample is represented by almost 500,000 distinct CDR3 sequences; 10% of them were singletons. The ten largest make up 2% to 2.5% of the sample. What this sample's treatment or condition label stands for: allogeneic hematopoietic cell transplantation with graft depleted of TCRalphabeta T cells and CD19 B cells. Transplant recipients were children who received TCRalphabeta/CD19-depleted allogeneic hematopoietic cell grafts. Beyond this particular receptor, the publication reports: In some patients, the high TCRbeta diversity seen at day 60 was put down to recipient T cells and intrathymic progenitors that had survived conditioning. Over the following months the frequencies of hyperexpanded clones went down, and after one year T-cell counts and TCRbeta diversity were mostly credited to newly produced T cells. The apparently early recovery of alphabetaT-cell counts about two months after transplant reportedly depended on only several hundred rapidly expanded clones that came from non-depleted graft cells.

The chain uses TRBV7-8 and TRBJ2-6; the D gene assignment is ambiguous. The material was PBMCs, obtained before TCRalphabeta/CD19-depleted stem cell transplant. The TCR comes from a child under 10 years old with inherited bone marrow failure, due to receive a stem cell transplant. CDR3 loop: CASRTGGGANVLTF. The DNA reads as follows: TGTGCCAGCAGAACCGGTGGTGGGGCCAACGTCCTGACTTTC. This CDR3, with the reference TRBV7-8 and TRBJ2-6 proteins standing in past its ends, gives the full variable domain GAGVSQSPRYKVAKRGQDVALRCDPISGHVSLFWYQQALGQGPEFLTYFQNEAQLDKSGLPSDRFFAERPEGSVSTLKIQRTQQEDSAVYLCASRTGGGANVLTFGAGSRLTVL.